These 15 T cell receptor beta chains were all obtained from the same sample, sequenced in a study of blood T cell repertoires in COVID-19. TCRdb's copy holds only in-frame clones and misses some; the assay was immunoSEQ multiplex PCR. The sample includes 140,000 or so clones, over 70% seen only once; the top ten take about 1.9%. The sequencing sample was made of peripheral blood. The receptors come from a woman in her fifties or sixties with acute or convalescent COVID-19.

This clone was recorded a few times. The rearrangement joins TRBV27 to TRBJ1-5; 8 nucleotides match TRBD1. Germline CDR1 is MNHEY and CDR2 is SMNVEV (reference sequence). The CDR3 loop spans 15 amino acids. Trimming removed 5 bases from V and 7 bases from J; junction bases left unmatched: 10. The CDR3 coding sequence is TGTGCCAGCAGTATTGGTCAGGGGGCAAGGCAGCCCCAGCATTTT. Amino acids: CASSIGQGARQPQHF.

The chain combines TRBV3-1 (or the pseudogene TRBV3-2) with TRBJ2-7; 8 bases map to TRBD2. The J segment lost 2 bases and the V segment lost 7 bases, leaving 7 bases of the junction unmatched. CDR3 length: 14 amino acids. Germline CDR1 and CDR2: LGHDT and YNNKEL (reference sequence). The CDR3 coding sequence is TGTGCCAGCACTCGGGAGGGCCGGCCCTACGAGCAGTACTTC. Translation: CASTREGRPYEQYF.

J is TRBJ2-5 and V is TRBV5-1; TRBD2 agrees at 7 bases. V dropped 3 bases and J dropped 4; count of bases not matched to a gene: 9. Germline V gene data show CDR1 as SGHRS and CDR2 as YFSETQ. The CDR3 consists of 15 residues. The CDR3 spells CASSSGTIKGETQYF. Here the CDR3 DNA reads TGCGCCAGCAGCTCCGGGACTATTAAGGGAGAGACCCAGTACTTC.

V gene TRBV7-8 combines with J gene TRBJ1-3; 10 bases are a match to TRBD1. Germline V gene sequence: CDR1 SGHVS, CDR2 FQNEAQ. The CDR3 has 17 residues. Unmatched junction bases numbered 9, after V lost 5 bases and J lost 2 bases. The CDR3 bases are TGTGCCAGCAGCAATCCGGGACAGGGGAGAGCTGGAAACACCATATATTTT. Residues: CASSNPGQGRAGNTIYF. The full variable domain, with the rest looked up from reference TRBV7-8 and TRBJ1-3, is GAGVSQSPRYKVAKRGQDVALRCDPISGHVSLFWYQQALGQGPEFLTYFQNEAQLDKSGLPSDRFFAERPEGSVSTLKIQRTQQEDSAVYLCASSNPGQGRAGNTIYFGEGSWLTVV.

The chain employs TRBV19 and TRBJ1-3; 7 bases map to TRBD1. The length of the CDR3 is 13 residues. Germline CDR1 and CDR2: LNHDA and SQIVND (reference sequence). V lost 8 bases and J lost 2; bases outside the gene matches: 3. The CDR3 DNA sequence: TGTGCCAGTTCCGGGACAGCTGGAAACACCATATATTTT. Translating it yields CASSGTAGNTIYF.

The CDR3 DNA sequence: TGTGCCAGTGGCGCTAGCGGGGGGACAGATACGCAGTATTTT. As protein: CASGASGGTDTQYF. The genes are TRBV19 and TRBJ2-3; 11 bases align to TRBD2. CDR1 and CDR2 (germline): LNHDA, SQIVND (reference sequence). The CDR3 covers 14 residues. The junction had 4 bases not matched to a gene; V was cut back by 8 bases and J by 3 bases. Full variable domain (outside the CDR3, taken from reference TRBV19 and TRBJ2-3): DGGITQSPKYLFRKEGQNVTLSCEQNLNHDAMYWYRQDPGQGLRLIYYSQIVNDFQKGDIAEGYSVSREKKESFPLTVTSAQKNPTAFYLCASGASGGTDTQYFGPGTRLTVL.

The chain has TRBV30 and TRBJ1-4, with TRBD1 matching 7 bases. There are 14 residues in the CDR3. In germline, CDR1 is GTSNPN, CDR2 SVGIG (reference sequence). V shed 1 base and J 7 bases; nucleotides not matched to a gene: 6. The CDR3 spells CAWSDWDSFEKLFF. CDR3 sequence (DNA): TGTGCCTGGAGTGACTGGGACAGTTTTGAAAAACTGTTTTTT. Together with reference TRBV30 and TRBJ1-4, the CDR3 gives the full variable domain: SQTIHQWPATLVQPVGSPLSLECTVEGTSNPNLYWYRQAAGRGLQLLFYSVGIGQISSEVPQNLSASRPQDRQFILSSKKLLLSDSGFYLCAWSDWDSFEKLFFGSGTQLSVL.

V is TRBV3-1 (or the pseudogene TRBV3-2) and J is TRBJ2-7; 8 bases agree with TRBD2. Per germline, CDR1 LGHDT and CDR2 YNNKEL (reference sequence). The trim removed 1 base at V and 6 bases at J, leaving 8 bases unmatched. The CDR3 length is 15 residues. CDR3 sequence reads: CASSQAWIAGTEQYF. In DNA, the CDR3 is TGTGCCAGCAGCCAAGCGTGGATAGCGGGAACCGAGCAGTACTTC.

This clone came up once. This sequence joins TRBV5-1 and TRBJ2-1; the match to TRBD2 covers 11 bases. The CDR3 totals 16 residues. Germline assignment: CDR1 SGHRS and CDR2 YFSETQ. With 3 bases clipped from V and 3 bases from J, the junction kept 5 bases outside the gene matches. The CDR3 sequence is CASSSGLADLYNEQFF. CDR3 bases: TGCGCCAGCAGCTCGGGACTAGCGGACCTCTACAATGAGCAGTTCTTC.

CDR3 sequence: CASSIPSEVTQYF. The CDR3 coding sequence is TGTGCCAGCAGCATTCCTAGCGAGGTTACGCAGTATTTT. The J gene is TRBJ2-3, the V gene TRBV5-4; D perhaps matches TRBD2 (6 bases). Germline lookup yields CDR1 SGHNT and CDR2 YYREEE (reference sequence). Trimming took 4 bases from V and 8 from J, leaving 14 bases between them. CDR3 size: 13 residues.

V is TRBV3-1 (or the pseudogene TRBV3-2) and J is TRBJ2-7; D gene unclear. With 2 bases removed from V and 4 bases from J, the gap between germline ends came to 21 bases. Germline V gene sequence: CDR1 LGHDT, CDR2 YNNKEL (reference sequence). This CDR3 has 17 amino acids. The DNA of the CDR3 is TGTGCCAGCAGCCAAATAGTTACCGGGTCTACTCCGTACGAGCAGTACTTC. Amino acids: CASSQIVTGSTPYEQYF.

The CDR3 DNA reads as TGTGCCAGCAGCCAAACACCGGGAGTGTACCAAGAGACCCAGTACTTC. It encodes CASSQTPGVYQETQYF. This rearrangement joins TRBV14 to TRBJ2-5, with D tentatively TRBD2 (6 bases). Germline-derived CDR1 and CDR2 are SGHDN and FVKESK. The V gene lost 2 bases and the J gene lost 0 bases, with 13 bases spanning the gap. The CDR3 loop spans 16 amino acids.

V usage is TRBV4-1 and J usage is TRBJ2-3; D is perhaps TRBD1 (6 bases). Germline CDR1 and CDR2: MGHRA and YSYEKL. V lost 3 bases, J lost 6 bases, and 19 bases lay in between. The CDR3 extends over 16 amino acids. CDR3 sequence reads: CASSQEHTGLRDTQYF. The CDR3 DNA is TGCGCCAGCAGCCAGGAACACACAGGGTTAAGGGATACGCAGTATTTT.

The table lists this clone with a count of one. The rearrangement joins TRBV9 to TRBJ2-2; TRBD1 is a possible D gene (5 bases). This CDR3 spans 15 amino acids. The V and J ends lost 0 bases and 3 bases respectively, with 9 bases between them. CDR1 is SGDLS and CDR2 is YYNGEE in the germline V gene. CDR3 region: CASSVEGADTGELFF. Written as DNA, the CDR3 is TGTGCCAGCAGCGTAGAAGGGGCCGACACCGGGGAGCTGTTTTTT.

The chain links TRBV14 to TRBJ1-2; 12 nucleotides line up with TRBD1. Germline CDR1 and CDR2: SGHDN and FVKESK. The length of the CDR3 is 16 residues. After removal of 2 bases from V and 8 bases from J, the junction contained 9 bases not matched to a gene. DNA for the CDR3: TGTGCCAGCAGCCAATCCGGGACAGGGGGCCGAGGAGGCTACACCTTC. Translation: CASSQSGTGGRGGYTF.